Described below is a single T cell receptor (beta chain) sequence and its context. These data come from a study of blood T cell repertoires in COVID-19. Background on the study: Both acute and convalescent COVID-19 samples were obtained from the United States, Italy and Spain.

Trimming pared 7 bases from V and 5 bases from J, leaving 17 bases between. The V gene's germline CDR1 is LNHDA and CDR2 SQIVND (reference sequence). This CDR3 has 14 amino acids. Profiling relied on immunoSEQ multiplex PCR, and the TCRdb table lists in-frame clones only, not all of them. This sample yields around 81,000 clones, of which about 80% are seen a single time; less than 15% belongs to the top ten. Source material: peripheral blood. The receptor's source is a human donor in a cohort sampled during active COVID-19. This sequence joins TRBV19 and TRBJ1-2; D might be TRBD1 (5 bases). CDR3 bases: TGTGCCAGTATGAGGTCGGGACTCTTTTATGGCTACACCTTC. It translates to CASMRSGLFYGYTF.